This entry describes one T cell receptor (beta chain). Its antigen is still unknown. The V segment lost 5 bases and the J segment 3 bases; nucleotides outside the gene matches: 4. Germline lookup yields CDR1 GTSNPN and CDR2 SVGIG (reference sequence). There are 13 residues in the CDR3. These data are taken from a study of shared clonotypes between healthy human individuals. Study-level points and caveats: Naive CD4 clonotypes were shared across a handful of donors at about 5%.

This was a deep-level run. The method was immunoSEQ multiplex PCR; TCRdb's version includes in-frame clones alone and lacks a portion of them. Of about 1.5 million clones in the sample, approximately 98% were seen once. The donors were adults (healthy and HIV-negative) with no recent acute infections or vaccinations. CD4+ cell separation produced CD45RA+ naive and CD45RA-negative memory subsets. The specimen was naive CD4+ T cells sorted from blood. Subset in this sample: CD45RA+ positively selected. The chain uses TRBV30 and TRBJ1-2; the match to TRBD1 covers 9 bases. The clonotype comes from a man aged 25 to 45 in good health. The CDR3 bases are TGTGCCTGGGGGACAGGGACTTACTATGGCTACACCTTC. Protein sequence: CAWGTGTYYGYTF.